The text below deals with one T cell receptor (beta chain). Its antigen remains undetermined. No much larger clone exists at a distance of one base, and base qualities are not known. These data originate in a study of shared clonotypes between healthy human individuals (TCRdb year 2020). Regarding the study in general: The cohort comprised two women and a few men aged 18 to 49 years. Each donor's leukapheresis produced roughly between roughly 0.9 and 9 billion PBMCs. For each donor, CD4 naive and CD4 memory were each given three plates, CD8 naive was given two plates, and CD8 memory was given one plate. Different laboratories and diverse techniques were used to prepare libraries and sequence TCR repertoires, to increase sequencing depth and limit assay-specific biases. Blood TCR repertoires of four to six healthy adults were deeply sequenced to estimate repertoire size and the extent of clonotype sharing between individuals.

V loses 4 bases at its end and J loses 1 base; junction bases beyond the gene matches: 4. CDR1 SGHTA and CDR2 FQGNSA are derived from the germline V gene. Including the terminal cysteine and phenylalanine, the CDR3 comprises 15 residues. Here the CDR3 DNA is all that survives: 45 bases in frame from base 1. Using the deep immunoSEQ assay, multiplex PCR amplified TCR CDR3 regions from genomic DNA. Extracted genomic DNA from each cell subset was spread evenly across all wells of several immunoSEQ 96-well plates, with each plate serving as a replicate. For sorted subsets, 150 to 200 ng genomic DNA, equal to 30,000 to 35,000 T cell genomes, was loaded into each replicate PCR. Purified libraries were quantified with a Qubit 3.0 fluorometer, sized on a Bioanalyzer 2100, and re-quantified with the KAPA Library Quantification kit. A separate single-read 150-cycle Illumina NextSeq 550 flow cell was used to sequence each immunoSEQ 96-well plate. Per the authors' processing: Because only junctional sequences without quality scores were contained in the immunoSEQ output, filtering matching that applied to full-length reads could not be performed. Sequences were annotated with PyIR, a Python wrapper for IgBLAST v1.9, and V/J genes and CDR3 were assigned using IMGT germline references. Reads with weak V/J assignments (E-value above 1e-6), missing CDR3, stop codons, out-of-frame junctions, or ambiguous translated residues were removed. V3J clonotypes were defined as sequences sharing an identical inferred V gene, J gene, and CDR3 amino acid sequence. Percentage overlap between repertoires was calculated by dividing the number of shared unique clonotypes by the size of the smaller repertoire. RTK rarefaction, the Chao1 estimator, and Recon v2.1 estimates of unobserved clonotypes were used to assess repertoire richness. Generation probabilities for all TCRbeta clonotypes obtained by the gDNA method from a handful of donors were computed using OLGA. TCRdb took this table from immuneACCESS and kept in-frame rearrangements with V and J called. Such tables lack part of the clones; where checked against another copy, unresolved V genes explain under half of the gap, and the rest is unexplained. That table gives V, J and clone size, and the DNA gave D and trimming. For this sample the table gives approximately 1,000,000 clones, of which 77% were detected only once. Of the sample, roughly 0.82% is held by the ten largest clones.

Paper-wide results and their limitations: When several donors were compared, the shared fraction of clonotypes was around 4.6% for naive CD4, 3.5% to 4% for naive CD8, 2.3% for memory CD4, and 0.4% for memory CD8. Sampling was restricted to blood, and TCR repertoires in tissues likely differ from the TCR repertoires found in blood. Pairwise subsampling led to the expectation that sequencing depth would affect the degree of clonotype sharing among donors. Even with the large sequencing depth, rarefaction of the sorted-subset datasets indicated that sequencing was incomplete. Clonotypes shared by all four sorted-subset donors showed higher generation probabilities than non-shared clonotypes. Because the study included only a small number of donors, the genetic and exposure-history diversity represented was limited. Larger estimated clonotype richness was generally found for naive subsets than for memory subsets.

Donors were healthy HIV-negative adults with no recently reported acute infections or vaccinations. Every donor was a Caucasian adult residing in Nashville, Tennessee, USA. Magnetic negative selection was used to enrich CD4+ T cells, after which naive cells were positively selected on CD45RA and the negative fraction became the memory subset. Blood was collected by leukapheresis, and PBMCs were isolated by Ficoll-Histopaque density gradient centrifugation and then cryopreserved in liquid nitrogen vapor phase. Analytical flow cytometry was used to check the purity and quantity of every magnetically sorted T cell population. From each sorted fraction, genomic DNA was isolated and quantified by UV absorbance on a Nanodrop 2000c.

The source is a man between 18 and 35 years old in good health. Some clones in this sample may be carry-over from other donors' samples. Sequenced input: memory CD4+ T cells from PBMCs. The sample's cell subset or site label is to be understood as: CD45RA-negative fraction. The sequence joins TRBV7-2 to TRBJ1-3, and 7 junctional nucleotides match TRBD1. The CDR3 has the sequence CASSSKTGSGNTIYF. The DNA is TGTGCCAGCAGCTCTAAGACAGGGTCTGGAAACACCATATATTTT.